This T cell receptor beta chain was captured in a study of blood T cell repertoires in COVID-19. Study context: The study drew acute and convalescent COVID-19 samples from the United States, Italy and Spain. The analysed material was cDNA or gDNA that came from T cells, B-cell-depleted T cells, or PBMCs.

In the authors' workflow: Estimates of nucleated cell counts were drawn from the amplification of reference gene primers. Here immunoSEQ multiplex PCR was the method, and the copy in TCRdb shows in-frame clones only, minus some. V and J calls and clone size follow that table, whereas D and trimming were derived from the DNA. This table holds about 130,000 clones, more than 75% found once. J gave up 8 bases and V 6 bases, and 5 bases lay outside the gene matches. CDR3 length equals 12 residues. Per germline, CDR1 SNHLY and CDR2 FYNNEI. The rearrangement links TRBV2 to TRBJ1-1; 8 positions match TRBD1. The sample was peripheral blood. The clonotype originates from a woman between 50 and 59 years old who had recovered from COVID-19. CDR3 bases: TGTGCCAGCAGAGACAGGGGACCGGAAGCTTTCTTT. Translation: CASRDRGPEAFF.